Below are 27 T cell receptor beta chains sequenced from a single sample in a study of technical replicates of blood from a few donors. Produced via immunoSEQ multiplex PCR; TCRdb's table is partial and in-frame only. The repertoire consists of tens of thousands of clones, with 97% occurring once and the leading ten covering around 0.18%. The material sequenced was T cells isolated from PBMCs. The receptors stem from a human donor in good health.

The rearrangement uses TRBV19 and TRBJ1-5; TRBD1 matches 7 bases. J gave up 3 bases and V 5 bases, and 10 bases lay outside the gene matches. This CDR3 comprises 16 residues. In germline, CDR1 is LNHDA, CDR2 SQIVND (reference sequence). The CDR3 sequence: CASSPRGQQYNQPQHF. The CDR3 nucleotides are TGTGCCAGTAGTCCCAGGGGACAGCAGTACAATCAGCCCCAGCATTTT.

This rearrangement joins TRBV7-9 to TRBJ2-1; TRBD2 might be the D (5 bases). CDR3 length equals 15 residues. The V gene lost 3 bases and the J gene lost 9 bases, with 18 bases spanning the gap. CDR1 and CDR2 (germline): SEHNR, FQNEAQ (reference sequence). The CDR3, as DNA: TGTGCCAGCAGCTTCATTTCTGGGCCTGCGGGTGAGCAGTTCTTC. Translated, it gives CASSFISGPAGEQFF.

The chain's CDR3 is CASSPWTGQNYGYTF. CDR3 nucleotides: TGTGCCAGCAGCCCGTGGACAGGACAAAACTATGGCTACACCTTC. The chain joins TRBV7-2 to TRBJ1-2; TRBD1 matches at 7 bases. CDR1 is SGHTA, CDR2 FQGNSA, per germline. V shed 5 bases and J 2 bases; nucleotides not matched to a gene: 8. The length of the CDR3 is 15 residues.

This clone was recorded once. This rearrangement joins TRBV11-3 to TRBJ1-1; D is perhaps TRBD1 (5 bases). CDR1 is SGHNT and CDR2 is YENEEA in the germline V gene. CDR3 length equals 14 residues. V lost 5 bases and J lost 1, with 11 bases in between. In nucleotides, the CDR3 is TGTGCCAGCAGCAACCTGGACAAGAACACTGAAGCTTTCTTT. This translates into CASSNLDKNTEAFF.

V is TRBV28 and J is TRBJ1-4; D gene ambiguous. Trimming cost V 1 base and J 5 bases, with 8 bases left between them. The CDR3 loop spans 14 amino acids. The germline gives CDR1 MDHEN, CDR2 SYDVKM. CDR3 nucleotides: TGTGCCAGCAGTTTATTTCCGAGGAATGAAAAACTGTTTTTT. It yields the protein CASSLFPRNEKLFF.

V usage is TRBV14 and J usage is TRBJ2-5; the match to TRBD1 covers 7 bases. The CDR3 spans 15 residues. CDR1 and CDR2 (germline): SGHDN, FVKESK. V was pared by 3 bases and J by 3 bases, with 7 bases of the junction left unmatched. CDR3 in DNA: TGTGCCAGCAGCCACTTGGGACAGATTAAAGAGACCCAGTACTTC. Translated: CASSHLGQIKETQYF.

CDR3 residues: CASSLVAPDYQPQFF. The CDR3 DNA reads as TGTGCCAGCAGTTTGGTAGCCCCGGACTACCAACCCCAGTTCTTC. The rearrangement links TRBV28 to TRBJ2-1, with D tentatively TRBD2 (6 bases). Germline V CDR1 and CDR2: MDHEN, SYDVKM. CDR3 length equals 15 residues. V lost 3 bases, J lost 13 bases, and 22 bases lay in between.

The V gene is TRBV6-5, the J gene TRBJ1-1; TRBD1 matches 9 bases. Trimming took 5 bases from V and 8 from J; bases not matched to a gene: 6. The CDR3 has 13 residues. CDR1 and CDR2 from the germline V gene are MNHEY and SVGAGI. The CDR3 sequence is CASSRQGVGEAFF. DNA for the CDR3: TGTGCCAGCAGTCGACAGGGGGTCGGCGAAGCTTTCTTT.

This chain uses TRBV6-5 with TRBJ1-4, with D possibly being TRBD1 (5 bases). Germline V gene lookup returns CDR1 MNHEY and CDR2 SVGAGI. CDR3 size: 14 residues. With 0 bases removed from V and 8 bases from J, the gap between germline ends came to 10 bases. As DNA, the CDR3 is TGTGCCAGCAGTTACTCGGGGGGATTGGAAAAACTGTTTTTT. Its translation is CASSYSGGLEKLFF.

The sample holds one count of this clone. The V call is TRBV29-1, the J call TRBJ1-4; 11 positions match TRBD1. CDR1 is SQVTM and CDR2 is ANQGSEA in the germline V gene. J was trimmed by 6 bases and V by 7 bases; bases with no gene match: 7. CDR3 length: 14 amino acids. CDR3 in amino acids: CSATDRGLYEKLFF. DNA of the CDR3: TGCAGCGCAACGGACAGGGGGCTTTATGAAAAACTGTTTTTT.

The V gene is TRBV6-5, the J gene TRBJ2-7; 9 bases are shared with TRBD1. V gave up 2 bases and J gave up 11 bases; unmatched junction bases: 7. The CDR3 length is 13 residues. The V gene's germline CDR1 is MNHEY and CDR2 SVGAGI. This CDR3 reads CASSYQNTGGKYF. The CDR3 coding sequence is TGTGCCAGCAGTTACCAAAACACAGGGGGCAAGTACTTC.

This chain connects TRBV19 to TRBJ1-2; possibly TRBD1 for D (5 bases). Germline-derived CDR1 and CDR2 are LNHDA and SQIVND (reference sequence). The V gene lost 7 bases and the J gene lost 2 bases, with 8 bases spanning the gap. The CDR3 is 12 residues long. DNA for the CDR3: TGTGCCAGTATTGCAGGGAACTATGGCTACACCTTC. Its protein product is CASIAGNYGYTF.

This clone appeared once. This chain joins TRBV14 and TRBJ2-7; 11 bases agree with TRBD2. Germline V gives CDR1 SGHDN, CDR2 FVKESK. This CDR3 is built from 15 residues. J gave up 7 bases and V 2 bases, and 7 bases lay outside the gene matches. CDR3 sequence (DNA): TGTGCCAGCAGCCAAATAGCGGGAGGGCCAGGAGAGCAGTACTTC. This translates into CASSQIAGGPGEQYF.

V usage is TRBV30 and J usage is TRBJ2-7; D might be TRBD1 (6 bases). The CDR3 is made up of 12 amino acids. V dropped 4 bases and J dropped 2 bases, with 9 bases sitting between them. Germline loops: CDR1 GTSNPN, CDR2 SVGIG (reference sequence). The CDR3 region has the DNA TGTGCCTGGAATAAGGGGGCCTACGAGCAGTACTTC. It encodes CAWNKGAYEQYF.

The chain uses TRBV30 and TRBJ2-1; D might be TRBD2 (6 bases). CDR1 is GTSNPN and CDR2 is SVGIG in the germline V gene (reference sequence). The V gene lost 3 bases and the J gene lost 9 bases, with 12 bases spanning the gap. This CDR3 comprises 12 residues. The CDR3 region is CAWSRDSGEQFF. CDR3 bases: TGTGCCTGGAGCAGGGACTCAGGTGAGCAGTTCTTC.

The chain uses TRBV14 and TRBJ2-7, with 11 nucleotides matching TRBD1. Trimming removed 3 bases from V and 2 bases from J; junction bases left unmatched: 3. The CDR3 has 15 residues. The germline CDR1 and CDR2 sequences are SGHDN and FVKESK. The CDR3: CASSQGTGGPYEQYF. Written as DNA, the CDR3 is TGTGCCAGCAGCCAGGGGACAGGGGGTCCCTACGAGCAGTACTTC.

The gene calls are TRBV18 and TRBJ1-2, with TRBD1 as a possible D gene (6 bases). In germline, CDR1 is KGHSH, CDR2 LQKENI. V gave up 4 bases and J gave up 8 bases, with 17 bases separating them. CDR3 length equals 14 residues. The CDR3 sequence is CASSLTSGQSGYTF. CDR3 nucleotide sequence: TGTGCCAGCTCACTAACATCGGGACAATCCGGCTACACCTTC.

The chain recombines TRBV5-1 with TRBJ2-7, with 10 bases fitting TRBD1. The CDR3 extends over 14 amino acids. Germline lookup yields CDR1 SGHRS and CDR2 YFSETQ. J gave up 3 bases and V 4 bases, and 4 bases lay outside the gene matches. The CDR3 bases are TGCGCCAGCAGCAGTCGGGACAGGGGCTACGAGCAGTACTTC. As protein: CASSSRDRGYEQYF.

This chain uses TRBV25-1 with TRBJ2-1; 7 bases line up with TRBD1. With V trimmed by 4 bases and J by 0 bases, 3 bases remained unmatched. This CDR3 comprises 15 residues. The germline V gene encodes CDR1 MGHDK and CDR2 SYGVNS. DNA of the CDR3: TGTGCCAGCAGTGGAGGACAGGTCTCCTACAATGAGCAGTTCTTC. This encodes CASSGGQVSYNEQFF.

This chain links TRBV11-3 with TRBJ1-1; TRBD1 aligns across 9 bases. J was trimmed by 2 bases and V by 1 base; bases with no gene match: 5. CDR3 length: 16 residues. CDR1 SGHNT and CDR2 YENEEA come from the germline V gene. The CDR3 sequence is CASSLGGTGYNTEAFF. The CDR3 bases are TGTGCCAGCAGCTTAGGAGGGACAGGGTATAACACTGAAGCTTTCTTT.

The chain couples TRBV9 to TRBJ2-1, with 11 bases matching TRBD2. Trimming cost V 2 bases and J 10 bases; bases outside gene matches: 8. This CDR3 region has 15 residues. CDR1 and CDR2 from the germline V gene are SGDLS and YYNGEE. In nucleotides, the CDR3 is TGTGCCAGCAGCGTGAATAGCGGGGGGGCCCTAGAGCAGTTCTTC. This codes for CASSVNSGGALEQFF.

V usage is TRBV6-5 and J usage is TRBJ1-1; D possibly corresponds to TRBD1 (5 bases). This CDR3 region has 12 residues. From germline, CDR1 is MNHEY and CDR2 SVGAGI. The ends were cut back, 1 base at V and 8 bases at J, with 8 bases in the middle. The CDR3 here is CASSYWGDEAFF. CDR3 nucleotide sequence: TGTGCCAGCAGTTACTGGGGCGACGAAGCTTTCTTT.

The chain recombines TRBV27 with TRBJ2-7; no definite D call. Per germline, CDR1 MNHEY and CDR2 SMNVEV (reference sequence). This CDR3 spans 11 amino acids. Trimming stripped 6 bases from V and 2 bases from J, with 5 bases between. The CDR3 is CASRNTYEQYF. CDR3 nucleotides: TGTGCCAGCAGAAATACCTACGAGCAGTACTTC.

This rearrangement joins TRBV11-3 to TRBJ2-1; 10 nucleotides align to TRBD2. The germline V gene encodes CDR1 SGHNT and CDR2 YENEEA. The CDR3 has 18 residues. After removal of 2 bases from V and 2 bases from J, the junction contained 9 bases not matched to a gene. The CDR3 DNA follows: TGTGCCAGCAGCTTATCGGTAGCGGGAGGAGTTCCCTACAATGAGCAGTTCTTC. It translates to CASSLSVAGGVPYNEQFF.

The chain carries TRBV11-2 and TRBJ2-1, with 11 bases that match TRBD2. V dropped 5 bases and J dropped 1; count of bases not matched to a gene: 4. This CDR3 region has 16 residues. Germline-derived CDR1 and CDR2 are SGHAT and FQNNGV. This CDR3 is CASSTRTSGSYNEQFF. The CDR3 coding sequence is TGTGCCAGCAGCACCCGGACTAGCGGGTCCTACAATGAGCAGTTCTTC. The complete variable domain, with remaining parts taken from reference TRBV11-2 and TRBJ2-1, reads EAGVAQSPRYKIIEKRQSVAFWCNPISGHATLYWYQQILGQGPKLLIQFQNNGVVDDSQLPKDRFSAERLKGVDSTLKIQPAKLEDSAVYLCASSTRTSGSYNEQFFGPGTRLTVL.

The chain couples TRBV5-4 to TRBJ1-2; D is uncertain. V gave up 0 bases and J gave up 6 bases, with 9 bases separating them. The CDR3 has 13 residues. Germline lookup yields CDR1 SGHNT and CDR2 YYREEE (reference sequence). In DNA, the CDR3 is TGTGCCAGCAGCTTGGGGCCCATAAATGGCTACACCTTC. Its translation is CASSLGPINGYTF.

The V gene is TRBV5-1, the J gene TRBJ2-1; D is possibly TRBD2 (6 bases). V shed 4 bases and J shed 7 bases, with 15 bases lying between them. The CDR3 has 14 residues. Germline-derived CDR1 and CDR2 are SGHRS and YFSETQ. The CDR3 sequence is CASSLLWRGNEQFF. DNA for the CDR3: TGCGCCAGCAGCCTCCTTTGGAGGGGAAATGAGCAGTTCTTC.